This T cell receptor beta chain derives from a study of blood T cell repertoires in COVID-19. Across the whole study: Sites in the United States, Italy and Spain provided acute and convalescent COVID-19 samples.

In the original workflow: Cell counts per sample came from amplifying reference gene primers. The protocol was immunoSEQ multiplex PCR, while the TCRdb copy is restricted to in-frame clones and leaves out a portion. Clone size and the V and J calls come from that table; the DNA yielded D and trimming. The sample shows some 210,000 clones, 80% to 95% of them seen only once. There are a few counts of this clone. Seattle researchers signed up patients amid active infection and tracked them longitudinally. What was sequenced was peripheral blood. The clonotype comes from a man in his sixties with COVID-19, enrolled during active disease.

This CDR3 reads CASGLVRASGDPDTQYF. CDR3 coding DNA: TGTGCTAGTGGTTTGGTACGGGCTAGCGGGGATCCAGATACGCAGTATTTT. The genes are TRBV12-5 and TRBJ2-3; 9 bases match TRBD2. V was clipped by 0 bases and J by 4 bases; unmatched bases: 8. Germline CDR1 and CDR2: LGHNT and FRNRAP. This CDR3 is built from 17 residues.